The 24 T cell receptor beta chains in this list originate from one sample, sequenced in a study of identical twins. TCRdb called the 5' RACE reads again in MiXCR, with one record for every CDR3 protein. Of around 340,000 distinct CDR3 sequences listed, 12% are singletons. These data were also filed under a second study, of yellow fever vaccine responses in identical twins.

Material: CD8+ T cells sorted from blood. Source of these receptors: a woman under 30 in good health.

The chain's CDR3 is CASSPTVSSYEQYV. CDR3 bases: TGTGCCAGCAGTCCCACGGTGAGCTCCTACGAGCAGTACGTC. V gene TRBV27 combines with J gene TRBJ2-7, with unresolved D. Per the germline V gene, CDR1 is MNHEY and CDR2 is SMNVEV (reference sequence). V shed 5 bases and J shed 0 bases, with 11 bases lying between them. This CDR3 spans 14 amino acids.

The chain employs TRBV27 and TRBJ2-5; TRBD1 aligns across 11 bases. J gave up 3 bases and V 5 bases, and 8 bases lay outside the gene matches. Looked up from germline, CDR1 is MNHEY and CDR2 is SMNVEV (reference sequence). The length of the CDR3 is 16 residues. The CDR3 reads CASSHMPGQGEETQYF. CDR3 DNA: TGTGCCAGCAGTCATATGCCGGGACAGGGGGAAGAGACCCAGTACTTC.

With regard to this clonotype: An end of the junction does not agree with germline; a read error may underlie this. The gene calls are TRBV23-1 and TRBJ1-1; D unresolved. TRBV23-1 is marked as an open reading frame, function uncertain. The CDR3 consists of 16 residues. CDR3 in amino acids: CASSSQPQLMNTEAFF. Written as DNA, the CDR3 is TGTGCCAGCAGCTCTCAACCACAGCTTATGAACACTGAAGCTTTCTTT.

The CDR3 spells CASSLGATQSTDTQYF. The CDR3 coding sequence is TGTGCCAGCAGCTTAGGGGCTACCCAATCCACAGATACGCAGTATTTT. V is TRBV7-2 and J is TRBJ2-3; no reliable D call. Germline CDR1 SGHTA, CDR2 FQGNSA. The CDR3 consists of 16 residues. V shed 1 base and J shed 2 bases, with 13 bases lying between them.

J is TRBJ1-1 and V is TRBV7-9; no definite D call. Per the germline V gene, CDR1 is SEHNR and CDR2 is FQNEAQ (reference sequence). The CDR3 runs 14 residues. Trimming cost V 6 bases and J 3 bases, with 14 bases left between them. This CDR3 is CASSPPRADTEAFF. CDR3 DNA sequence: TGTGCCAGCAGTCCACCGCGGGCGGACACTGAAGCTTTCTTT.

The chain carries TRBV6-1 and TRBJ2-5; D might be TRBD2 (6 bases). Germline CDR1 is MNHNS and CDR2 is SASEGT. This CDR3 is built from 15 residues. V shed 4 bases and J shed 4 bases, with 16 bases lying between them. The CDR3 coding sequence is TGTGCCAGCAGTGCCGGGGACCCCGGGGGAGAGACCCAGTACTTC. Translated: CASSAGDPGGETQYF.

The chain uses TRBV29-1 and TRBJ1-2; D is unclear. Germline lookup yields CDR1 SQVTM and CDR2 ANQGSEA. The CDR3 totals 13 residues. The V gene lost 3 bases and the J gene lost 5 bases, with 13 bases spanning the gap. CDR3 nucleotide sequence: TGCAGCGTTGAGGAGGCAGCGACATATGGCTACACCTTC. Amino acid sequence: CSVEEAATYGYTF.

This clonotype has just a few counts. The chain recombines TRBV20-1 with TRBJ2-2, with 9 bases aligning to TRBD1. J was trimmed by 5 bases and V by 0 bases; bases with no gene match: 4. Germline V gene lookup returns CDR1 DFQATT and CDR2 SNEGSKA (reference sequence). The CDR3 spans 15 residues. In DNA, the CDR3 is TGCAGTGCTAGAGATCACAGGGGGCCAACCGGGGAGCTGTTTTTT. Amino acid sequence: CSARDHRGPTGELFF.

This chain uses TRBV7-9 with TRBJ2-1; the D gene is possibly TRBD1 (5 bases). The V end lost 0 bases, the J end lost 9 bases, and 12 bases lay between the germline ends. The germline V gene has CDR1 SEHNR and CDR2 FQNEAQ (reference sequence). The CDR3 covers 14 residues. CDR3 sequence (DNA): TGTGCCAGCAGCTTAGCGCAGGGCTCGGGTGAGCAGTTCTTC. This sequence encodes CASSLAQGSGEQFF.

Only a few counts were recorded for this clonotype. CDR3: CASRRGGDGYTF. The CDR3 DNA follows: TGTGCCAGCAGGAGGGGGGGAGATGGCTACACCTTC. The J gene is TRBJ1-2, the V gene TRBV27, with TRBD1 as a possible D gene (6 bases). With 6 bases removed from V and 6 bases from J, the gap between germline ends came to 11 bases. Per the germline V gene, CDR1 is MNHEY and CDR2 is SMNVEV (reference sequence). This CDR3 spans 12 amino acids.

A few counts support this clonotype. The rearrangement joins TRBV28 to TRBJ2-5; 8 nucleotides align to TRBD1. This CDR3 comprises 14 residues. Germline V gene sequence: CDR1 MDHEN, CDR2 SYDVKM. V lost 7 bases to trimming and J lost 5 bases; unmatched junction nucleotides: 9. CDR3: CASTPQGARETQYF. The CDR3 DNA reads as TGTGCCAGCACTCCCCAGGGGGCTAGGGAGACCCAGTACTTC.

This clonotype was picked up a small number of times. The chain employs TRBV6-4 and TRBJ1-2, with TRBD1 as a possible D gene (6 bases). V was clipped by 5 bases and J by 2 bases, with 12 bases between them. CDR3 length: 14 amino acids. Germline-derived CDR1 and CDR2 are MRHNA and SNTAGT. Here the CDR3 reads CASSKPGENYGYTF. The DNA for the CDR3 is TGTGCCAGCAGTAAACCAGGGGAGAACTATGGCTACACCTTC.

This clonotype appeared a few times. The rearrangement links TRBV6-5 to TRBJ1-2; D possibly corresponds to TRBD1 (5 bases). CDR1 is MNHEY, CDR2 SVGAGI, per germline. The length of the CDR3 is 15 residues. Between the trimmed V and J ends, which lost 4 bases and 6 bases, there was a span of 18 bases. Here the CDR3 reads CASSSPSEGWDGYTF. The DNA of the CDR3 is TGTGCCAGCAGTTCCCCCTCGGAGGGGTGGGATGGCTACACCTTC.

In nucleotides, the CDR3 is TGTGCCAGCAGCTTAGGCTACAACAGCAATCAGCCCCAGCATTTT. Protein product: CASSLGYNSNQPQHF. The chain joins TRBV7-8 to TRBJ1-5, with D uncertain. This CDR3 has 15 residues. Germline CDR1 and CDR2: SGHVS and FQNEAQ. Trimming shortened V by 1 base and J by 1 base, and 8 bases separated the two germline ends.

Of note for this clonotype: The junction differs from germline at one of its ends, possibly a read error. The V and J genes are TRBV5-3 and TRBJ2-3, with unresolved D. TRBV5-3 is an open reading frame whose function is uncertain. The CDR3 spans 15 residues. For the CDR3, the DNA is TGTGCCAGGAGCTCTGGGCTAGTTGGCACAGATACGCAGTATTTT. Translating it yields CARSSGLVGTDTQYF.

V is TRBV11-3 and J is TRBJ2-3; D might be TRBD1 (7 bases). Germline CDR1 is SGHNT and CDR2 is YENEEA. The CDR3 length is 22 residues. V was trimmed by 1 base and J by 0 bases, leaving 29 bases between them. This chain's CDR3 is CASSLVQGTSSGSTISTDTQYF. CDR3 sequence (DNA): TGTGCCAGCAGCTTAGTACAGGGGACTTCCTCAGGATCCACTATTAGCACAGATACGCAGTATTTT.

This clonotype was seen only a few times. This rearrangement joins TRBV5-1 to TRBJ2-7, with D perhaps TRBD1 (5 bases). Trimming stripped 3 bases from V and 6 bases from J, with 13 bases between. This CDR3 is built from 13 residues. In germline, CDR1 is SGHRS, CDR2 YFSETQ. The CDR3 loop is CASSYSAGPEQYF. In DNA, the CDR3 is TGCGCCAGCAGCTATTCGGCAGGGCCCGAGCAGTACTTC.

This chain links TRBV28 with TRBJ2-1; 8 bases are a match to TRBD2. Germline V gene lookup returns CDR1 MDHEN and CDR2 SYDVKM. Trimming took 6 bases from V and 0 from J; bases not matched to a gene: 1. This CDR3 comprises 14 residues. This chain's CDR3 is CASRLAASYNEQFF. The DNA for the CDR3 is TGTGCCAGCAGACTAGCGGCCTCCTACAATGAGCAGTTCTTC.

This clonotype has a handful of counts. This chain joins TRBV3-1 and TRBJ1-4; 9 nucleotides align to TRBD1. V lost 1 base, J lost 3 bases, and 3 bases stayed unmatched. Germline V gives CDR1 LGHDT, CDR2 YNNKEL (reference sequence). The CDR3 is made up of 16 amino acids. The CDR3 loop is CASSQVDRGPNEKLFF. CDR3 in DNA: TGTGCCAGCAGCCAAGTGGACAGGGGCCCTAATGAAAAACTGTTTTTT.

This chain links TRBV10-1 with TRBJ2-2; D is perhaps TRBD2 (7 bases). V lost 6 bases and J lost 5, with 16 bases in between. The V gene's germline CDR1 is WNHNN and CDR2 SYGVQD (reference sequence). The CDR3 runs to 15 residues. CDR3 DNA sequence: TGCGCCAGCAGCGGGAGGACCCAGGGGACCGGGGAGCTGTTTTTT. Its protein is CASSGRTQGTGELFF.

This clonotype was seen more than once but under ten times. The V gene is TRBV7-9, the J gene TRBJ2-7; 10 nucleotides match TRBD2. This CDR3 spans 16 amino acids. V lost 5 bases, J lost 3 bases, and 10 bases stayed unmatched. The germline V gene has CDR1 SEHNR and CDR2 FQNEAQ (reference sequence). CDR3 nucleotide sequence: TGTGCCAGCAGCGACTGGACTAGCGGAGGGGTCTACGAGCAGTACGTC. Translated, it gives CASSDWTSGGVYEQYV.

This clonotype has ten or more counts. The chain links TRBV29-1 to TRBJ1-1; D unclear. Germline values: CDR1 SQVTM, CDR2 ANQGSEA. Trimming left V 6 bases short and J 3 bases short, with 11 bases between. This CDR3 is built from 12 residues. This CDR3 is CSVAREDTEAFF. The DNA for the CDR3 is TGCAGCGTAGCCCGGGAGGACACTGAAGCTTTCTTT. The complete variable domain, with remaining parts taken from reference TRBV29-1 and TRBJ1-1, reads SAVISQKPSRDICQRGTSLTIQCQVDSQVTMMFWYRQQPGQSLTLIATANQGSEATYESGFVIDKFPISRPNLTFSTLTVSNMSPEDSSIYLCSVAREDTEAFFGQGTRLTVV.

The chain carries TRBV27 and TRBJ2-7; D might be TRBD1 (6 bases). The germline V and J ends were trimmed by 3 bases and 6 bases, with 15 bases remaining between them. Germline V gives CDR1 MNHEY, CDR2 SMNVEV (reference sequence). CDR3 length: 14 amino acids. CDR3 in DNA: TGTGCCAGCAGTTTGGGGGCAGGAGCGGTCGAGCAGTACGTC. It codes for CASSLGAGAVEQYV.

The V and J genes are TRBV20-1 and TRBJ2-2; perhaps TRBD1 as D (5 bases). The length of the CDR3 is 16 residues. V gave up 0 bases and J gave up 4 bases, with 15 bases separating them. The germline V gene has CDR1 DFQATT and CDR2 SNEGSKA (reference sequence). The CDR3 loop reads CSARDQGGPVTGELFF. The CDR3 DNA follows: TGCAGTGCTAGAGATCAGGGCGGTCCCGTCACCGGGGAGCTGTTTTTT.